The entry below gives a single TCR beta chain sequence along with its context. Its antigen is not yet known. Base qualities are not provided; no much larger clone lies one nucleotide away. The time point label, read with the paper, signifies: cells obtained before transplantation from donor or recipient. CD3+CD4+ and CD3+CD8+ populations were FACS-sorted from unstimulated pre-transplant donor and recipient cells taken from spleen or lymph nodes. This sample was included in a study of graft-versus-host responses after intestinal transplantation (dated by TCRdb to the early 2020s). About the full investigation: The transplants that recipients received were multivisceral, liver-intestinal, or isolated intestinal. Every recipient was given anti-thymocyte globulin induction, then maintenance tacrolimus and steroids for two to three years. Graft-versus-host and host-versus-graft alloreactive T cell clones were tracked in the graft, circulation and bone marrow after intestinal transplantation using bulk TCR-beta CDR3 sequencing. To identify alloreactive clones, pre-transplant mixed lymphocyte reaction products were sequenced and compared with unstimulated pre-transplant donor and recipient T cells. The cohort enrolled under 25 intestinal transplant recipients including one retransplant, and a few patients lacking pretransplant specimens were excluded. A peak of at least 4% donor T cells among recipient peripheral blood mononuclear cells was the definition used for donor T cell macrochimerism. Rather than being sequenced by the commercial service, samples from a few later patients were sequenced in-house on an Illumina MiSeq and processed with MiXCR. The study at large found these results: High GvH to HvG T cell clonal ratios were observed in the allografts of patients with donor T cell macrochimerism. GvH clones were detected in recipient bone marrow, and some appeared earlier in ileal mucosa or blood, consistent with an intestinal mucosal origin. Early after transplant, peak levels of circulating GvH clones were associated with declines in HvG clones. The relatively low number and heterogeneity of intestinal transplant patients limited the conclusions.

The CDR3 has 13 amino acids, counting the end cysteine and phenylalanine. Kept here is only the CDR3 DNA, which spans 39 bases and is read in frame from base 1. Via the germline V gene, CDR1 is MGHDK and CDR2 SYGVNS. The library was made by the immunoSEQ multiplex PCR assay. For most patients, genomic DNA was isolated with the Qiagen DNeasy Blood and Tissue Kit and sent frozen to Adaptive Biotechnologies for TCR sequencing. High-throughput TCR-beta CDR3 sequencing of genomic DNA from most patients was performed by Adaptive Biotechnologies. In the paper's pipeline: Adaptive's ImmunoSEQ software was the source of the TCR sequencing data for roughly 19 patients, while a few other patients were processed with MiXCR and VDJtools. CD4 versus CD8 sorting errors were corrected by removing sequences found in both subsets at a frequency ratio below 5:1. Because the origin of CDR3 nucleotide sequences shared between donor and recipient could not be assigned, those sequences were removed. To count as alloreactive, a clone needed at least 2-fold expansion over unstimulated cells and a minimum CFSE-low frequency of 0.002% (template counts) or 0.001% (read counts). A clone was considered mappable if detected in the sequenced pre-transplant spleen, lymph node, or MLR CFSE-low populations of the donor or recipient. Cumulative frequency of alloreactive clones was calculated as a percentage of all sequences weighted by copy number. TCRdb mirrors the immuneACCESS table, restricted to in-frame sequences. Some clones are absent from its copies; in checked studies, under half trace to an unresolved V gene, and the reason for the others is unknown. Clone size and V and J calls were adopted from that table, with D and trimming inferred from the DNA. The sample profile shows about 97,000 clones; roughly 89% of them were found once. The ten most abundant clones make up about 0.18% of the sample.

The origin of this receptor is a human donor who was the organ donor for an intestinal transplant. Sequenced here: unstimulated CD4+ T cells sorted from spleen or lymph node cells, sampled before transplant. The chain joins TRBV25-1 to TRBJ2-5; no confident D gene assignment can be made. The J call may be mistaken, given a closer DNA end match to TRBJ2-7. The CDR3 sequence is CASSEWSRSEQYF. The DNA sequence is as follows: TGTGCCAGCAGTGAATGGTCCCGCAGCGAGCAGTACTTC.